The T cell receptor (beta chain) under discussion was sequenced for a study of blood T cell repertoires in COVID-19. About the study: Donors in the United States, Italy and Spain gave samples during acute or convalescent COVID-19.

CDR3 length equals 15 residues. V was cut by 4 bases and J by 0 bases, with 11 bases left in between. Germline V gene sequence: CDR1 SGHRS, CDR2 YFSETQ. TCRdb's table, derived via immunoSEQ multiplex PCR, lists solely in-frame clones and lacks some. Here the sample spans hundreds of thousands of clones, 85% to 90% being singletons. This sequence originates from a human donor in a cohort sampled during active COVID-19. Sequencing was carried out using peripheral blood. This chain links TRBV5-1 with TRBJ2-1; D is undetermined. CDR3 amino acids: CASSQTTFSYNEQFF. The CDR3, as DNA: TGCGCCAGCAGCCAAACGACATTCTCCTACAATGAGCAGTTCTTC.